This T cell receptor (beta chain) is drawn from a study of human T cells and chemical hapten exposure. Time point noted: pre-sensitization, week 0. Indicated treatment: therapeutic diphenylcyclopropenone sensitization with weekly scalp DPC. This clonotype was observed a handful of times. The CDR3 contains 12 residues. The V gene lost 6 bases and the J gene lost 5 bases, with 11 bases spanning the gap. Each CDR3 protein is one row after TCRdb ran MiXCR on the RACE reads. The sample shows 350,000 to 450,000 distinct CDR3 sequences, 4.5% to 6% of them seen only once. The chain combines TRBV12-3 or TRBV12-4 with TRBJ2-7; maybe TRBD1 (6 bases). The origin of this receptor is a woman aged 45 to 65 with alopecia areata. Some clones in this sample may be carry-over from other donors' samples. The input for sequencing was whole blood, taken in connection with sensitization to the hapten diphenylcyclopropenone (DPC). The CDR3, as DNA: TGTGCCAGCAGGGGGGCTACCGACGAGCAGTACTTC. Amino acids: CASRGATDEQYF.